This paragraph covers one T cell receptor (beta chain) sequence. Its antigen is unidentified. The data belong to a study of PD-1 blockade in classical Hodgkin lymphoma. Study-wide results and caveats: By C4D1, diversity of CD4+ TCRs had risen significantly, whereas that of CD8+ TCRs had not. Newly diagnosed patients had diversity similar to the baseline diversity of complete responders.

TCRdb keeps only in-frame clones here, not all; method: immunoSEQ multiplex PCR. The sample records 150,000 or so clones, under 85% being singletons. The patients all showed relapse after autologous stem cell transplantation, while their brentuximab vedotin exposure varied. Patients showed best responses of complete response, partial response or progressive disease. CDR1 and CDR2 from the germline V gene are SGHDT and YYEEEE. Trimming shortened V by 0 bases and J by 12 bases, and 19 bases separated the two germline ends. The CDR3 is 14 residues long. Sequenced material: peripheral blood mononuclear cells (PBMCs), taken before the second cycle of nivolumab. This TCR came from a human donor with classical Hodgkin lymphoma. The chain combines TRBV5-6 with TRBJ2-7, with TRBD2 as a possible D gene (6 bases). CDR3 in DNA: TGTGCCAGCAGCTTGGAAGTGGAGGGTGGATTTTTGTACTTC. Translation: CASSLEVEGGFLYF.